Below, 19 T cell receptor beta chains from the same sample are listed, as sequenced in a study of cytomegalovirus exposure and HLA in healthy donors. The study ran its PCR with 60 Vbeta and 13 Jbeta primers. Sequencing was performed with immunoSEQ multiplex PCR; in TCRdb, only in-frame clones are kept and a portion is missing. This sample yields 130,000 to 150,000 clones, of which around three quarters are seen a single time; about 2.2% belongs to the top ten. Input material: PBMCs. Receptors originate from a man under 40 in good health and CMV-seronegative.

The chain carries TRBV19 and TRBJ2-1, with 10 nucleotides matching TRBD1. V lost 5 bases and J lost 6; bases outside the gene matches: 1. The CDR3 runs to 13 residues. Per germline, CDR1 LNHDA and CDR2 SQIVND (reference sequence). CDR3 sequence reads: CASSRTGGNEQFF. The CDR3 nucleotides are TGTGCCAGTAGTCGGACAGGGGGCAATGAGCAGTTCTTC.

The V gene is TRBV7-9, the J gene TRBJ2-5; the match to TRBD1 covers 7 bases. Trimming at V came to 4 bases and at J to 5 bases, leaving 10 bases not matched to a gene. Germline loops: CDR1 SEHNR, CDR2 FQNEAQ (reference sequence). The CDR3 is 15 residues long. CDR3 in DNA: TGTGCCAGCAGCTCCCCCACAGGGGTAGAGGAGACCCAGTACTTC. It translates to CASSSPTGVEETQYF.

This clone occurred a few times. V gene TRBV5-5 combines with J gene TRBJ2-3; tentative D call: TRBD2 (6 bases). Germline lookup yields CDR1 SGHKS and CDR2 YYEKEE (reference sequence). V lost 4 bases to trimming and J lost 3 bases, with 9 bases between them. CDR3 size: 13 residues. The CDR3 nucleotides are TGTGCCAGCAGCGTTCGGGAGACAGATACGCAGTATTTT. It is translated as CASSVRETDTQYF. Variable domain in full (rest from reference TRBV5-5 and TRBJ2-3): DAGVTQSPTHLIKTRGQQVTLRCSPISGHKSVSWYQQVLGQGPQFIFQYYEKEERGRGNFPDRFSARQFPNYSSELNVNALLLGDSALYLCASSVRETDTQYFGPGTRLTVL.

This clone was seen a single time. This chain links TRBV27 with TRBJ1-3; tentative D call: TRBD1 (5 bases). V lost 1 base and J lost 2, with 9 bases in between. The CDR3 consists of 15 residues. Germline assignment: CDR1 MNHEY and CDR2 SMNVEV (reference sequence). CDR3 sequence (DNA): TGTGCCAGCAGTTTATTCCCAGGGCCTGGAAACACCATATATTTT. This encodes CASSLFPGPGNTIYF.

The chain recombines TRBV14 with TRBJ2-7; perhaps TRBD1 as D (5 bases). The CDR3 extends over 15 amino acids. CDR1 SGHDN and CDR2 FVKESK come from the germline V gene. Deletions cut 0 bases from V and 2 bases from J, with 11 bases between. The CDR3 protein is CASSQDWGRAYEQYF. CDR3 DNA: TGTGCCAGCAGCCAAGATTGGGGCAGAGCCTACGAGCAGTACTTC.

This chain links TRBV2 with TRBJ2-3, with 10 bases identical to TRBD2. The CDR3 totals 17 residues. The germline V gene encodes CDR1 SNHLY and CDR2 FYNNEI. V lost 2 bases and J lost 5; bases outside the gene matches: 10. CDR3 DNA sequence: TGTGCCAGCAGTGAATCGGCTAGCGGGGGTTGGGTAGATACGCAGTATTTT. Translating gives CASSESASGGWVDTQYF.

The chain employs TRBV19 and TRBJ2-7; D unresolved. The CDR3 has 12 amino acids. The ends were cut back, 9 bases at V and 2 bases at J, with 11 bases in the middle. Germline V gives CDR1 LNHDA, CDR2 SQIVND (reference sequence). The CDR3 DNA follows: TGTGCCAGCGGTGTTCCCCCCTACGAGCAGTACTTC. Translation: CASGVPPYEQYF. Combining the CDR3 with reference TRBV19 and TRBJ2-7 gives the whole variable domain DGGITQSPKYLFRKEGQNVTLSCEQNLNHDAMYWYRQDPGQGLRLIYYSQIVNDFQKGDIAEGYSVSREKKESFPLTVTSAQKNPTAFYLCASGVPPYEQYFGPGTRLTVT.

The rearrangement joins TRBV27 to TRBJ2-7; 9 bases match TRBD1. CDR3 length: 16 amino acids. V lost 3 bases, J lost 1 base, and 7 bases stayed unmatched. Germline values: CDR1 MNHEY, CDR2 SMNVEV (reference sequence). The CDR3 loop is CASSFNPGQGSYEQYF. Here the CDR3 DNA reads TGTGCCAGCAGTTTCAACCCGGGACAGGGATCCTACGAGCAGTACTTC.

For this clone: A read error may produce the germline difference seen at one junction end. The gene calls are TRBV5-6 and TRBJ1-6; 7 nucleotides line up with TRBD1. Germline assignment: CDR1 SGHDT and CDR2 YYEEEE. The CDR3 length is 14 residues. The CDR3, as DNA: TGTGCCAGCAGCCTACAGGGGTTGTATTCACCCCTCAACTTT. Translating gives CASSLQGLYSPLNF.

J is TRBJ1-2 and V is TRBV2; weak D call: TRBD1 (6 bases). V lost 2 bases and J lost 5, with 12 bases in between. The germline V gene encodes CDR1 SNHLY and CDR2 FYNNEI. The CDR3 totals 14 residues. Here the CDR3 reads CASSEQGPHYGYTF. The CDR3 DNA sequence: TGTGCCAGCAGTGAACAGGGGCCCCATTATGGCTACACCTTC.

The chain carries TRBV7-9 and TRBJ1-6; a possible D gene is TRBD1 (6 bases). Per the germline V gene, CDR1 is SEHNR and CDR2 is FQNEAQ (reference sequence). V gave up 1 base and J gave up 6 bases, with 13 bases separating them. There are 16 residues in the CDR3. The CDR3 sequence is CASSLGLAGANSPLHF. The CDR3 DNA sequence: TGTGCCAGCAGCTTAGGTCTGGCAGGGGCTAATTCACCCCTCCACTTT.

This chain links TRBV27 with TRBJ1-2; a weak D match, TRBD1 (6 bases). The CDR3 is 13 amino acids. Trimming cost V 2 bases and J 7 bases, with 11 bases left between them. Germline CDR1 and CDR2: MNHEY and SMNVEV (reference sequence). CDR3 region: CASSLGAGVGYTF. CDR3 nucleotides: TGTGCCAGCAGTTTAGGGGCAGGGGTTGGCTACACCTTC.

The V gene is TRBV29-1, the J gene TRBJ2-7; 7 bases agree with TRBD1. The CDR3 contains 12 residues. Germline V gene data show CDR1 as SQVTM and CDR2 as ANQGSEA. V shed 1 base, J shed 7 bases, and the junction held 4 bases outside the gene matches. CDR3 DNA: TGCAGCGTTGAAGGGGCAGGGGGTGAGCAGTACTTC. This encodes CSVEGAGGEQYF.

This clone was observed once. The rearrangement links TRBV7-9 to TRBJ2-3; 11 bases are shared with TRBD2. V dropped 6 bases and J dropped 3; count of bases not matched to a gene: 17. The CDR3 is 19 residues long. CDR1 is SEHNR and CDR2 is FQNEAQ in the germline V gene (reference sequence). CDR3 in DNA: TGTGCCAGCAGTCCGACTAGCGGGATAGTGGAGCAGGGTACAGATACGCAGTATTTT. This codes for CASSPTSGIVEQGTDTQYF.

The chain carries TRBV12-5 and TRBJ1-2; D gene uncertain. Germline assignment: CDR1 LGHNT and CDR2 FRNRAP. V gave up 7 bases and J gave up 0 bases, with 15 bases separating them. This CDR3 has 15 residues. The CDR3 region is CASALQPTANYGYTF. In DNA, the CDR3 is TGTGCTAGTGCCCTACAGCCGACGGCTAACTATGGCTACACCTTC.

The J gene is TRBJ2-1, the V gene TRBV2; 9 nucleotides match TRBD2. V gave up 10 bases and J gave up 3 bases; unmatched junction bases: 4. Germline CDR1 reads SNHLY; CDR2 reads FYNNEI. This CDR3 comprises 13 residues. The CDR3 DNA reads as TGTGCCAACCGACTAGCGGTCTACAATGAGCAGTTCTTC. Residues: CANRLAVYNEQFF.

The CDR3 nucleotides read TGCGCCAGCAGCAGGGTGACAGGGGGCCTCTCTGGGGCCAACGTCCTGACTTTC. Translating it yields CASSRVTGGLSGANVLTF. The V and J genes are TRBV5-1 and TRBJ2-6, with 10 bases that match TRBD1. This CDR3 comprises 18 residues. V shed 4 bases, J shed 0 bases, and the junction held 7 bases outside the gene matches. The germline CDR1 and CDR2 sequences are SGHRS and YFSETQ.

J is TRBJ1-1 and V is TRBV25-1; 10 bases match TRBD1. Germline CDR1 reads MGHDK; CDR2 reads SYGVNS. The CDR3 has 15 residues. Unmatched junction bases numbered 8, after V lost 6 bases and J lost 4 bases. The CDR3 nucleotides are TGTGCCAGCAGGAGGGCGGGACAGGGGAGCACTGAAGCTTTCTTT. Its protein is CASRRAGQGSTEAFF.

This chain connects TRBV2 to TRBJ2-3; TRBD2 might be the D (5 bases). The CDR3 is made up of 13 amino acids. Trimming left V 7 bases short and J 0 bases short, with 8 bases between. The germline V gene encodes CDR1 SNHLY and CDR2 FYNNEI. CDR3 protein: CASMRESTDTQYF. CDR3 nucleotides: TGTGCCAGCATGAGGGAGAGCACAGATACGCAGTATTTT.